What follows are 19 T cell receptor beta chains derived from one specimen sequenced in a study of PD-1 and CTLA-4 blockade in melanoma. Here immunoSEQ multiplex PCR was the method, and the copy in TCRdb shows in-frame clones only, minus some. The sample yields 31,000 or so clones, 88% seen once. Here the sequenced sample was CD8+ T cells from peripheral blood, taken from a patient given anti-PD-1 treatment. All receptors come from a human donor with melanoma.

This chain joins TRBV30 and TRBJ1-2; 9 bases are shared with TRBD1. Germline loops: CDR1 GTSNPN, CDR2 SVGIG (reference sequence). This CDR3 is built from 12 residues. Trimming took 4 bases from V and 8 from J; bases not matched to a gene: 5. This chain's CDR3 is CAWTRTGEGYTF. The CDR3 region has the DNA TGTGCCTGGACAAGGACAGGGGAGGGCTACACCTTC. The full variable domain, completed using reference TRBV30 and TRBJ1-2, is SQTIHQWPATLVQPVGSPLSLECTVEGTSNPNLYWYRQAAGRGLQLLFYSVGIGQISSEVPQNLSASRPQDRQFILSSKKLLLSDSGFYLCAWTRTGEGYTFGSGTRLTVV.

V is TRBV5-4 and J is TRBJ1-1; D gene uncertain. Germline-derived CDR1 and CDR2 are SGHNT and YYREEE (reference sequence). The CDR3 runs to 13 residues. V lost 2 bases to trimming and J lost 8 bases, with 13 bases between them. The CDR3 loop reads CASSFLSGSEAFF. In DNA form, the CDR3 reads TGTGCCAGCAGCTTTCTCTCGGGGTCCGAAGCTTTCTTT.

This clone is labeled as medium-sized (0.01 to 0.1%). This chain connects TRBV6-5 to TRBJ2-7; TRBD1 agrees at 11 bases. This CDR3 is 15 amino acids long. Unmatched junction bases numbered 7, after V lost 6 bases and J lost 3 bases. The germline V gene has CDR1 MNHEY and CDR2 SVGAGI. This CDR3 reads CASSQSGTGGYEQYF. The CDR3 region has the DNA TGTGCCAGCAGCCAATCGGGGACAGGGGGCTACGAGCAGTACTTC.

The rearrangement links TRBV4-1 to TRBJ2-2, with TRBD2 matching 8 bases. Trimming cost V 1 base and J 2 bases; bases outside gene matches: 12. The CDR3 contains 19 residues. CDR1 and CDR2 from the germline V gene are MGHRA and YSYEKL. The CDR3 region has the DNA TGCGCCAGCAGCCAAGGCGGGGGGCTAGCGGCGGGAAACACCGGGGAGCTGTTTTTT. This translates into CASSQGGGLAAGNTGELFF.

V gene TRBV4-1 combines with J gene TRBJ1-1, with D uncertain. V shed 0 bases and J shed 0 bases, with 8 bases lying between them. Germline V gives CDR1 MGHRA, CDR2 YSYEKL. This CDR3 spans 15 amino acids. Here the CDR3 DNA reads TGCGCCAGCAGCCAAGAGAGTGCAATGAACACTGAAGCTTTCTTT. Translated: CASSQESAMNTEAFF.

The V and J genes are TRBV7-9 and TRBJ2-7, with a possible D match to TRBD1 (6 bases). Germline V gives CDR1 SEHNR, CDR2 FQNEAQ (reference sequence). The CDR3 is made up of 14 amino acids. Trimming cost V 1 base and J 5 bases, with 12 bases left between them. CDR3 DNA: TGTGCCAGCAGCTTAGGGGCAGGGGTCAACGAGCAGTACTTC. Translation gives CASSLGAGVNEQYF.

The V gene is TRBV6-5, the J gene TRBJ1-6; D gene uncertain. Germline V lookup: CDR1 MNHEY, CDR2 SVGAGI. The CDR3 contains 13 residues. V was shortened by 6 bases and J by 7 bases, with 10 bases between the two germline ends. The CDR3 here is CASRDFTNSPLHF. CDR3 nucleotide sequence: TGTGCCAGCAGGGACTTTACGAATTCACCCCTCCACTTT.

The V gene is TRBV4-2, the J gene TRBJ1-1, with 7 nucleotides matching TRBD1. J gave up 10 bases and V 3 bases, and 5 bases lay outside the gene matches. CDR1 and CDR2 (germline): LGHNA, YNFKEQ. The CDR3 is made up of 12 amino acids. CDR3 DNA sequence: TGTGCCAGCAGCCAGACAGGGCAGGGAGCTTTCTTT. The encoded protein is CASSQTGQGAFF.

This clone was found a few times. The chain couples TRBV4-1 to TRBJ1-1, with 10 bases matching TRBD1. CDR3 size: 15 residues. V lost 3 bases, J lost 4 bases, and 5 bases stayed unmatched. Germline lookup yields CDR1 MGHRA and CDR2 YSYEKL. In nucleotides, the CDR3 is TGCGCCAGCAGCCACCCGGGACAGGGGACCACTGAAGCTTTCTTT. Encoded protein: CASSHPGQGTTEAFF.

The chain links TRBV2 to TRBJ2-7; tentative D call: TRBD1 (5 bases). The CDR3 is 13 residues long. V gave up 6 bases and J gave up 0 bases, with 9 bases separating them. Germline V gene data show CDR1 as SNHLY and CDR2 as FYNNEI. CDR3 amino acids: CASSTDSSYEQYF. CDR3 bases: TGTGCCAGCAGCACCGACAGCTCCTACGAGCAGTACTTC.

The chain is built from TRBV2 and TRBJ2-7; D is possibly TRBD2 (6 bases). Germline V gives CDR1 SNHLY, CDR2 FYNNEI. V was pared by 4 bases and J by 2 bases, with 12 bases between. CDR3 length: 14 amino acids. The CDR3 coding sequence is TGTGCCAGCAGTGGACGACTAGAGGCCTACGAGCAGTACTTC. Its translation: CASSGRLEAYEQYF. The full variable domain, its missing parts supplied by reference TRBV2 and TRBJ2-7, is EPEVTQTPSHQVTQMGQEVILRCVPISNHLYFYWYRQILGQKVEFLVSFYNNEISEKSEIFDDQFSVERPDGSNFTLKIRSTKLEDSAMYFCASSGRLEAYEQYFGPGTRLTVT.

V usage is TRBV15 and J usage is TRBJ1-5; possible D gene TRBD1, 5 bases. The CDR3 loop spans 16 amino acids. Germline CDR1 and CDR2: LNHNV and YYDKDF (reference sequence). Between the trimmed V and J ends, which lost 1 base and 2 bases, there was a span of 12 bases. The CDR3 region is CATSRGQTSRNQPQHF. CDR3 nucleotides: TGTGCCACCAGCAGAGGACAGACGTCGCGCAATCAGCCCCAGCATTTT. Filled out from reference TRBV15 and TRBJ1-5, the complete variable domain reads DAMVIQNPRYQVTQFGKPVTLSCSQTLNHNVMYWYQQKSSQAPKLLFHYYDKDFNNEADTPDNFQSRRPNTSFCFLDIRSPGLGDTAMYLCATSRGQTSRNQPQHFGDGTRLSIL.

The chain uses TRBV6-5 and TRBJ2-1, with D possibly called TRBD1 or TRBD2 (5 bases each). V was cut by 0 bases and J by 4 bases, with 7 bases left in between. Per germline, CDR1 MNHEY and CDR2 SVGAGI. The CDR3 is 14 amino acids. CDR3 residues: CASSYSGEYNEQFF. CDR3 DNA sequence: TGTGCCAGCAGTTACTCAGGGGAGTACAATGAGCAGTTCTTC.

This chain uses TRBV5-6 with TRBJ1-2; 12 bases fit TRBD1. This CDR3 region has 16 residues. V gave up 0 bases and J gave up 4 bases; unmatched junction bases: 4. CDR1 and CDR2 (germline): SGHDT, YYEEEE. The CDR3 DNA sequence: TGTGCCAGCAGCTTGGTGGGACAGGGGGCTGGCTATGGCTACACCTTC. It specifies CASSLVGQGAGYGYTF.

This clone appeared a few times. This sequence joins TRBV4-1 and TRBJ1-6; the match to TRBD1 covers 8 bases. Germline trimming cut 4 bases from V and 7 bases from J; bases unmatched to any gene: 9. The CDR3 spans 16 residues. Per germline, CDR1 MGHRA and CDR2 YSYEKL. CDR3 bases: TGCGCCAGCAGCCCGTCAGGGGGCCAGGGGAATTCACCCCTCCACTTT. Protein: CASSPSGGQGNSPLHF.

The V gene is TRBV7-9, the J gene TRBJ1-1; no clear D gene. Trimming pared 1 base from V and 6 bases from J, leaving 15 bases between. Germline lookup yields CDR1 SEHNR and CDR2 FQNEAQ (reference sequence). This CDR3 spans 15 amino acids. The CDR3 region is CASSLEIRPPSEAFF. The CDR3 nucleotides are TGTGCCAGCAGCTTAGAAATACGACCCCCGTCTGAAGCTTTCTTT.

The V gene is TRBV5-6, the J gene TRBJ1-1; no clear D gene. This CDR3 has 16 residues. The V end was cut by 0 bases, the J end by 4 bases, with 16 bases between. The germline V gene has CDR1 SGHDT and CDR2 YYEEEE. Written as DNA, the CDR3 is TGTGCCAGCAGCTTGGAAGTGCACCAAGGTCTCACTGAAGCTTTCTTT. This sequence encodes CASSLEVHQGLTEAFF.

The chain couples TRBV15 to TRBJ1-4, with 8 nucleotides matching TRBD1. With 4 bases clipped from V and 7 bases from J, the junction kept 5 bases outside the gene matches. CDR3 length: 14 amino acids. The germline V gene has CDR1 LNHNV and CDR2 YYDKDF (reference sequence). CDR3 residues: CATSTDRGVEKLFF. CDR3 coding DNA: TGTGCCACCAGCACCGACAGGGGAGTTGAAAAACTGTTTTTT.

This rearrangement joins TRBV28 to TRBJ2-4, with D uncertain. This CDR3 spans 11 amino acids. Trimming shortened V by 2 bases and J by 8 bases, and 4 bases separated the two germline ends. The germline V gene has CDR1 MDHEN and CDR2 SYDVKM. The CDR3 nucleotides are TGTGCCAGCAGTTTAGGATACATTCAGTACTTC. This sequence encodes CASSLGYIQYF.